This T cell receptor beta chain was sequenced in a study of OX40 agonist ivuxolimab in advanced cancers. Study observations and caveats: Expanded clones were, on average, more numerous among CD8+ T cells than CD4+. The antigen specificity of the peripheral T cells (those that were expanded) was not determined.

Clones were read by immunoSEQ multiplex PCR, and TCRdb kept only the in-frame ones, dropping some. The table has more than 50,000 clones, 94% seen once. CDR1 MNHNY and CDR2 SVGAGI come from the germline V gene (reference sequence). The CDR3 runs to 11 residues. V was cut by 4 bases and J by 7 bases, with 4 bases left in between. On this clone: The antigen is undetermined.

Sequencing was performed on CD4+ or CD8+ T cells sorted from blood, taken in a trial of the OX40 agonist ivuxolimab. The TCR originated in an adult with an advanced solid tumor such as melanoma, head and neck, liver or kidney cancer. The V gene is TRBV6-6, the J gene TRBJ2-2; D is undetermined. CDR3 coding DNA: TGTGCCAGCAGTTCTAGCGGGGAGCTGTTTTTT. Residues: CASSSSGELFF.